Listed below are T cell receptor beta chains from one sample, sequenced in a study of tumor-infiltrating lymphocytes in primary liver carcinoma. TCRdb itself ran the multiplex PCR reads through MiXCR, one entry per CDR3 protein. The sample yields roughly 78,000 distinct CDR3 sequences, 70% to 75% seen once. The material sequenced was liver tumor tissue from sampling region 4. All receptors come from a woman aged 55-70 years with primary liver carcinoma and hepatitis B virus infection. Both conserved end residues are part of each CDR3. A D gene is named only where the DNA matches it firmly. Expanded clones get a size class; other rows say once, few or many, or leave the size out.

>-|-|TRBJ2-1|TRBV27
TGTGCCAGCAGTTCGACAGAGTTGATAAAGCAGTTCTTC
CASSSTELIKQFF
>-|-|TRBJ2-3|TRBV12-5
TGTGTTAGTGGTTTGTCCCACCCCGGGAATAGCGTCTCTCTCGGCACAGATACGCAGTATTTT
CVSGLSHPGNSVSLGTDTQYF
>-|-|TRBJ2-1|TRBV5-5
TGTGCCAGCAGCTCCCTACTACGATCGGGTTTTATGTATGGGCAGTTCTTC
CASSSLLRSGFMYGQFF
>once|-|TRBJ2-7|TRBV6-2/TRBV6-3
TGTGCCAGCAGCGGATCGGATGGACTACTCTACGAGCACTACTTC
CASSGSDGLLYEHYF
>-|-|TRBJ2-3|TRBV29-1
TGCAGCGTTGAAGTAGGAGTGGGACATACAGATAGGCAGTATTTT
CSVEVGVGHTDRQYF
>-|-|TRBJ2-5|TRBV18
TGTGCCAGCTCACCGGGACCGGAGACCCAGTACTTC
CASSPGPETQYF
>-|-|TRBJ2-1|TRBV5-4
TGTGCCAGCAGCTTGGTTCAGGGCGCTTTGGATAAGCAGTTCTTC
CASSLVQGALDKQFF
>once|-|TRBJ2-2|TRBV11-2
TGTGCCAGCAGCTGGGTGGGGTCCTACTCCGGGGAGCTGTTCTTT
CASSWVGSYSGELFF
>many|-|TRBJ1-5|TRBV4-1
TGCGCCAGCAGCCGCACCACGGGGGGGAATAGCAATCAGCCCCAGCATTTT
CASSRTTGGNSNQPQHF
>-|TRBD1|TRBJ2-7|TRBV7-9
TGTGCCAGCAGCTTGGACAGGGGATCCTACGAGCAGTACTTC
CASSLDRGSYEQYF
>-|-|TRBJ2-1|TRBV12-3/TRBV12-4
TGTGCCAGCACGTCACATCTCGGGACTGGCGACTCCTACAATGAGCAGTTCTTC
CASTSHLGTGDSYNEQFF
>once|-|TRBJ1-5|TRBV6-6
TGTGCCAGAAGTTACCCGGCCGGGGGCAATCAGCCCCAACATTTT
CARSYPAGGNQPQHF
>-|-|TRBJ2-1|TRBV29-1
TGTAACGTTGGGGTAGCGGTTCACAATGAGCAGTTCTTC
CNVGVAVHNEQFF
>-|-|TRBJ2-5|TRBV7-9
TGTGCCAGTAGCTTATGTGCCCGGCAAGAGACCCAGTACTTC
CASSLCARQETQYF
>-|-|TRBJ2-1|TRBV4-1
TGCGCCAGCAGCCAATATCGAATAACCAATGAGCATTTCTTC
CASSQYRITNEHFF
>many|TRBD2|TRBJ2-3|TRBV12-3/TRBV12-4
TGTGCCAGCATGGACCGAGCGGGACGCACAGATACGCAGTATTTT
CASMDRAGRTDTQYF
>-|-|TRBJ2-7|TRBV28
TGTGCCACCAGTAAGTGCTCCTACGAGCAGTACTTC
CATSKCSYEQYF
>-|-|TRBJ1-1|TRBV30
TGTGCCTGGAGTGTAGGTAGCACTGAAGCTTTCTTT
CAWSVGSTEAFF
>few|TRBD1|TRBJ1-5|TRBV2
TGTGCCGTCAGGACAGGCAGCAATCAGCCCCAGCATTTT
CAVRTGSNQPQHF
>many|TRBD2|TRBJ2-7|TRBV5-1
TGCGCCAGCAGCGGCGGGACTAGCGGGGGGGTAGTCTACGAGCAGTACTTC
CASSGGTSGGVVYEQYF
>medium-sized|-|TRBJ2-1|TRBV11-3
TGTGCCAGCAGGGAGAGGGACAATGAGCAGTTCTTC
CASRERDNEQFF
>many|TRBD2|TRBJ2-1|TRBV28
TGTGCCAGCAGTTTATCCGGACTAGCGAGGGCGGGTTCCTACAATGAGCAGTTCTTC
CASSLSGLARAGSYNEQFF
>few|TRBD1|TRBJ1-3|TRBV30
TGTGCCTCCGGACAGGGCCGAAACACCATATATTTT
CASGQGRNTIYF
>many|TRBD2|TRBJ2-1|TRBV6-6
TGTGCCAGCAGTTACCGGACTAGTCCCGATGAGCAGTTCTTC
CASSYRTSPDEQFF
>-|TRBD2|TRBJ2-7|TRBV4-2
TGTGCCAGCAACCCCTCGGTCGGCGGGAGGAAAGCGGCTTCCCTCCACGAGCAGTACTTC
CASNPSVGGRKAASLHEQYF
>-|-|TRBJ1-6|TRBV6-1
TGTGCCAGCAGTCCTTCGGACGGGGAAGGCAATTCACCGCTCCACTTT
CASSPSDGEGNSPLHF
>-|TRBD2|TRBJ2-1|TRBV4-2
TGTGCCAGCAGGCAAGGACCGCGACTAGCAGCCGTGGAGCAGTTCTTC
CASRQGPRLAAVEQFF
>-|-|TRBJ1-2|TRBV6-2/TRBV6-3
TGTGCCAGCAGTTCTGGAGGCCAACCTATTGAGTACACCTTC
CASSSGGQPIEYTF